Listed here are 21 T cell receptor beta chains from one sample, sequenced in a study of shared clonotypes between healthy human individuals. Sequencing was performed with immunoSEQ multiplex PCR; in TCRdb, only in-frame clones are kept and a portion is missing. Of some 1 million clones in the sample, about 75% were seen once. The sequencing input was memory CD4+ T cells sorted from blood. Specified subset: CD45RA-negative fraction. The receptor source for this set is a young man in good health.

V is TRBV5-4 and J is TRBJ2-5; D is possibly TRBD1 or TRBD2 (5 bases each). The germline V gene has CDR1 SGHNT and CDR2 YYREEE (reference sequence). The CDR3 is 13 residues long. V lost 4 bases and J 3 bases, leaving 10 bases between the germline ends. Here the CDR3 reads CASSPMGEETQYF. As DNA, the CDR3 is TGTGCCAGCAGCCCGATGGGGGAAGAGACCCAGTACTTC.

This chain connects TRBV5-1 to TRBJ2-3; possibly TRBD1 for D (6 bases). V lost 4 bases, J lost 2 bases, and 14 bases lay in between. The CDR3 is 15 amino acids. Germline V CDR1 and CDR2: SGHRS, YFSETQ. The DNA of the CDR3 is TGCGCCAGCAGCCTCGGGGACATAGACACAGATACGCAGTATTTT. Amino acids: CASSLGDIDTDTQYF.

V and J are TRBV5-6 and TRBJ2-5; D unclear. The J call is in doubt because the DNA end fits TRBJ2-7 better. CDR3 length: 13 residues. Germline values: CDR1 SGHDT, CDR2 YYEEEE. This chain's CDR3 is CASSFKGAYEQYF. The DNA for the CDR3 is TGTGCCAGCAGCTTCAAGGGTGCCTACGAGCAGTACTTC.

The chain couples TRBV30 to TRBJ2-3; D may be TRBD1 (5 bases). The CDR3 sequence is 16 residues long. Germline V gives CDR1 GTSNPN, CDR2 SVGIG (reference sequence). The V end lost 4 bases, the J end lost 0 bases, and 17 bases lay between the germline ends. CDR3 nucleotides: TGTGCCTGGACTACTTCCAGGGTTACTAGCACAGATACGCAGTATTTT. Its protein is CAWTTSRVTSTDTQYF.

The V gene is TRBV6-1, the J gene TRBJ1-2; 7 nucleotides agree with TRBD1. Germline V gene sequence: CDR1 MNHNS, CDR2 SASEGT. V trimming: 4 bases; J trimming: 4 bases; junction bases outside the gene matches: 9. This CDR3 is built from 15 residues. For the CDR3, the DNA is TGTGCCAGCAGTGGGGGGGACAGCTCTGTCTATGGCTACACCTTC. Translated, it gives CASSGGDSSVYGYTF.

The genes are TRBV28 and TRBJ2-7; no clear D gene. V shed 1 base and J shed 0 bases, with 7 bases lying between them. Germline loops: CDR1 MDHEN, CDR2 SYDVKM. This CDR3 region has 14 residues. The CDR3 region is CASSLYDRSYEQYF. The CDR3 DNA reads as TGTGCCAGCAGTTTATATGACCGCTCCTACGAGCAGTACTTC.

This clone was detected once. The CDR3 sequence is CASSPRRGQVETQYF. For the CDR3, the DNA is TGTGCCAGCTCCCCCCGCAGGGGGCAGGTAGAGACCCAGTACTTC. The chain couples TRBV18 to TRBJ2-5, with TRBD1 matching over 8 bases. The germline CDR1 and CDR2 sequences are KGHSH and LQKENI. This CDR3 is 15 amino acids long. Trimming cost V 6 bases and J 4 bases; bases outside gene matches: 10.

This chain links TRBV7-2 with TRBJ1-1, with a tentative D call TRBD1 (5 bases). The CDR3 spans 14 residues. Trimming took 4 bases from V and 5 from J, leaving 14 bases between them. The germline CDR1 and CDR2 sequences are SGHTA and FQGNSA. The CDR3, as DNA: TGTGCCAGCAGCTCGCAGGGTAGTCGGACTGAAGCTTTCTTT. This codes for CASSSQGSRTEAFF.

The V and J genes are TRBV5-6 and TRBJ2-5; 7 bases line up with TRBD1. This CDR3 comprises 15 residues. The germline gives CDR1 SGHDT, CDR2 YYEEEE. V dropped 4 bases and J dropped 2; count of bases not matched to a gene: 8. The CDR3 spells CASSLGTVLQETQYF. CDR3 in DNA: TGTGCCAGCAGCCTGGGGACAGTGCTACAAGAGACCCAGTACTTC.

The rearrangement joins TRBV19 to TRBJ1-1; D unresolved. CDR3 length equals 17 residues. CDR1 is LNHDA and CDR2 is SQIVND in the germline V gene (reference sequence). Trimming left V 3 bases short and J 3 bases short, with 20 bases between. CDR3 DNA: TGTGCCAGTAGTATGGGTCGGCGTAGCGCGGAGCACACTGAAGCTTTCTTT. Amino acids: CASSMGRRSAEHTEAFF.

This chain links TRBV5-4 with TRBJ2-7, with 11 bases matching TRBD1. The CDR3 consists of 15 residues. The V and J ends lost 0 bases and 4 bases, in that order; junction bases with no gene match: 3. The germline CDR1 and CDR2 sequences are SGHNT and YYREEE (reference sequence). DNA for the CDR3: TGTGCCAGCAGCTTGGCCGGGACAGGGGGGTACGAGCAGTACTTC. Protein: CASSLAGTGGYEQYF.

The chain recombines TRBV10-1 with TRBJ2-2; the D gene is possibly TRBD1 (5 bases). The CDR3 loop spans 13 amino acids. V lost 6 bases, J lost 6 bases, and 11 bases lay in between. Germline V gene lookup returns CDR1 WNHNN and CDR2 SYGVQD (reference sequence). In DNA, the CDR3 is TGCGCCAGCAGGAAGGGGTTTTCCGGGGAGCTGTTTTTT. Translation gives CASRKGFSGELFF.

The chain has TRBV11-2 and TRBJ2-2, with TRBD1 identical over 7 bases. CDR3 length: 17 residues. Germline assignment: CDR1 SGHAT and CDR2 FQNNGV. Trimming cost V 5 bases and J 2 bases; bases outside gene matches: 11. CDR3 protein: CASSPGDWDSNTGELFF. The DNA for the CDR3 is TGTGCCAGCAGCCCTGGGGATTGGGACAGCAACACCGGGGAGCTGTTTTTT.

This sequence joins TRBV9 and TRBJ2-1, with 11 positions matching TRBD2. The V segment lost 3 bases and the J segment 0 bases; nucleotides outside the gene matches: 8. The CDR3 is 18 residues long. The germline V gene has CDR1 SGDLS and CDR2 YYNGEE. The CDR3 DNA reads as TGTGCCAGCAGCGCTACCTTAGCGGGAGGGAGCTCCTACAATGAGCAGTTCTTC. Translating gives CASSATLAGGSSYNEQFF.

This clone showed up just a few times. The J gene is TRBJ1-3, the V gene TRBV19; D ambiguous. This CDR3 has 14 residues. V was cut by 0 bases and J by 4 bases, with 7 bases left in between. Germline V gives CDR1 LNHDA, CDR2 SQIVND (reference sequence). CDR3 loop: CASSIDLRGNTIYF. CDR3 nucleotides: TGTGCCAGTAGTATAGACCTACGCGGAAACACCATATATTTT.

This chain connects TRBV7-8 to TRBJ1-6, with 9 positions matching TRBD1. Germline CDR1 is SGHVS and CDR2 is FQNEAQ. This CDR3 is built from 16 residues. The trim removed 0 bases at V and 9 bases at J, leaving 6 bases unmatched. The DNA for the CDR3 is TGTGCCAGCAGCTTAGCAGGGACAGGGATGGGTTCACCCCTCCACTTT. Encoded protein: CASSLAGTGMGSPLHF.

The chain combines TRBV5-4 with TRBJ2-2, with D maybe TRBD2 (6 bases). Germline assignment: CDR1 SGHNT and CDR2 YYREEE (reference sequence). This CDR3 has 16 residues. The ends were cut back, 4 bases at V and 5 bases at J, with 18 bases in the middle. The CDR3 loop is CASSELASFGTGELFF. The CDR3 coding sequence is TGTGCCAGCAGCGAACTAGCAAGCTTCGGGACCGGGGAGCTGTTTTTT.

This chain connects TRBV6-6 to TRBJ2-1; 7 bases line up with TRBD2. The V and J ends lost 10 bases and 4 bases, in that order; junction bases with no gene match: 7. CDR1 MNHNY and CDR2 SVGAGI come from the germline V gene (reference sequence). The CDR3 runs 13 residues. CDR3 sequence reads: CANGGGPYNEQFF. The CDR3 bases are TGTGCCAACGGGGGAGGGCCATACAATGAGCAGTTCTTC.

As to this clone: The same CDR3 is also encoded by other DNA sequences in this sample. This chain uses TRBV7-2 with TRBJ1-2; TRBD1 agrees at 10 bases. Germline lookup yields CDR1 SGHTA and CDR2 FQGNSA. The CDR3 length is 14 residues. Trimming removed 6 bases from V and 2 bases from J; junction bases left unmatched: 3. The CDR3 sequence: CASSRDRGNYGYTF. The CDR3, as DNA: TGTGCCAGCAGTCGGGACAGGGGAAACTATGGCTACACCTTC.

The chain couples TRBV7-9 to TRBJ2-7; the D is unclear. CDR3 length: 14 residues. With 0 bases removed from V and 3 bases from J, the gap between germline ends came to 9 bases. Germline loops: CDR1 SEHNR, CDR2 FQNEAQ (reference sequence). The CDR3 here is CASSLAAQDYEQYF. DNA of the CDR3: TGTGCCAGCAGCTTAGCGGCCCAAGACTACGAGCAGTACTTC.

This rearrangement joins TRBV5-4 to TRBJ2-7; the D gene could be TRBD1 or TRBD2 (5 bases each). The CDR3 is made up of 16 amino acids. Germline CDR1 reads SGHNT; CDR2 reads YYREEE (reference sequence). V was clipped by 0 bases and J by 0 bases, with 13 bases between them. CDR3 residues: CASSLAGPPSSYEQYF. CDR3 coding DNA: TGTGCCAGCAGCTTGGCGGGGCCCCCCAGCTCCTACGAGCAGTACTTC.